The present T cell receptor beta chain was sequenced within a study of blood T cell repertoires in COVID-19. The protocol was immunoSEQ multiplex PCR, while the TCRdb copy is restricted to in-frame clones and leaves out a portion. The repertoire consists of around 150,000 clones, with about four fifths occurring once and the leading ten covering 4%. The clonotype comes from a woman aged 60-70 years with acute or convalescent COVID-19. The specimen was peripheral blood.

The CDR3 spells CSVSRGNPYNEQFF. DNA of the CDR3: TGCAGCGTCAGCCGCGGTAATCCCTACAATGAGCAGTTCTTC. The chain uses TRBV29-1 and TRBJ2-1, with D hard to call. Between the trimmed V and J ends, which lost 6 bases and 2 bases, there was a span of 14 bases. Germline V gene data show CDR1 as SQVTM and CDR2 as ANQGSEA. The CDR3 sequence is 14 residues long.